The 13 T cell receptor beta chains below were found in one sample sequenced in a study of blood T cell repertoires in COVID-19. Clones were read by immunoSEQ multiplex PCR, and TCRdb kept only the in-frame ones, dropping some. This repertoire shows fewer than 350,000 clones, approximately 80% found once; its top ten account for about 3.2%. The sequenced material came from peripheral blood. Receptors were obtained from a woman aged 55-69 years with active or convalescent COVID-19.

The chain uses TRBV2 and TRBJ1-1; D may be TRBD1 (6 bases). Trimming took 7 bases from V and 8 from J, leaving 11 bases between them. Germline V gene sequence: CDR1 SNHLY, CDR2 FYNNEI. The CDR3 runs to 11 residues. The CDR3 loop reads CASKRGTEAFF. CDR3 sequence (DNA): TGTGCCAGCAAGAGGGGGACCGAAGCTTTCTTT.

V is TRBV5-1 and J is TRBJ2-5, with TRBD2 identical over 7 bases. Germline trimming cut 4 bases from V and 3 bases from J; bases unmatched to any gene: 6. Germline V gene lookup returns CDR1 SGHRS and CDR2 YFSETQ. The CDR3 length is 14 residues. Here the CDR3 reads CASSTSSGKETQYF. Written as DNA, the CDR3 is TGCGCCAGCAGCACCTCTAGCGGTAAAGAGACCCAGTACTTC.

The chain carries TRBV23-1 and TRBJ1-1, with TRBD1 as a possible D gene (5 bases). TRBV23-1 is noted as an ORF with a role that remains uncertain. The CDR3 spans 14 residues. V lost 6 bases, J lost 0 bases, and 11 bases lay in between. CDR3 bases: TGCGCCAGCAGGCCAGAACAGGTGAACACTGAAGCTTTCTTT. Translated, it gives CASRPEQVNTEAFF.

The count of this clone is one. This CDR3 reads CAWSSGFYGYTF. DNA for the CDR3: TGTGCCTGGAGTTCCGGTTTCTATGGCTACACCTTC. This rearrangement joins TRBV30 to TRBJ1-2; no reliable D call. CDR3 length: 12 residues. V gave up 2 bases and J gave up 4 bases, with 8 bases separating them. In germline, CDR1 is GTSNPN, CDR2 SVGIG (reference sequence).

The chain links TRBV5-6 to TRBJ1-5; 8 bases map to TRBD1. From germline, CDR1 is SGHDT and CDR2 YYEEEE. The CDR3 runs to 16 residues. With 2 bases clipped from V and 0 bases from J, the junction kept 4 bases outside the gene matches. The CDR3 loop reads CASSFGTGDSNQPQHF. In nucleotides, the CDR3 is TGTGCCAGCAGCTTCGGGACAGGTGATAGCAATCAGCCCCAGCATTTT.

V usage is TRBV7-6 and J usage is TRBJ1-2; D is perhaps TRBD1 (5 bases). Germline CDR1 is SGHVS and CDR2 is FNYEAQ. Trimming stripped 0 bases from V and 3 bases from J, with 11 bases between. The CDR3 spans 15 residues. CDR3 sequence (DNA): TGTGCCAGCAGCTTAGCGGCGGGAGGGGACTATGGCTACACCTTC. It specifies CASSLAAGGDYGYTF.

The chain has TRBV7-2 and TRBJ2-3; D gene uncertain. Per germline, CDR1 SGHTA and CDR2 FQGNSA. The CDR3 extends over 14 amino acids. V lost 3 bases and J lost 0, with 7 bases in between. DNA for the CDR3: TGTGCCAGCAGCTTCCTATCTAGCACAGATACGCAGTATTTT. It is translated as CASSFLSSTDTQYF.

This clone was found a few times. The gene calls are TRBV7-9 and TRBJ2-3; no clear D gene. CDR1 is SEHNR and CDR2 is FQNEAQ in the germline V gene (reference sequence). This CDR3 is built from 11 residues. Between the trimmed V and J ends, which lost 2 bases and 7 bases, there was a span of 4 bases. Here the CDR3 reads CASSLQYTQYF. For the CDR3, the DNA is TGTGCCAGCAGCTTACAATATACGCAGTATTTT.

The J gene is TRBJ1-5, the V gene TRBV15, with a weak D call TRBD1 (5 bases). The CDR3 runs 15 residues. CDR1 is LNHNV, CDR2 YYDKDF, per germline (reference sequence). The V and J ends lost 0 bases and 3 bases respectively, with 9 bases between them. This CDR3 reads CATSRDRGLNQPQHF. The CDR3 DNA reads as TGTGCCACCAGCAGAGATAGGGGCCTCAATCAGCCCCAGCATTTT.

This clone has just one count. The CDR3 protein is CASGPSGGSDTQYF. Written as DNA, the CDR3 is TGCGCCAGCGGGCCTAGCGGGGGCAGCGATACGCAGTATTTT. The chain combines TRBV10-2 with TRBJ2-3; 10 bases map to TRBD2. The CDR3 is 14 amino acids. Trimming cost V 8 bases and J 6 bases; bases outside gene matches: 8. Germline V CDR1 and CDR2: WSHSY, SAAADI.

This sequence joins TRBV2 and TRBJ1-4; 10 bases agree with TRBD1. Germline V gene lookup returns CDR1 SNHLY and CDR2 FYNNEI. The CDR3 consists of 14 residues. The J segment lost 6 bases and the V segment lost 6 bases, leaving 4 bases of the junction unmatched. The CDR3 here is CASRAGTGDEKLFF. The DNA of the CDR3 is TGTGCCAGCAGAGCCGGGACAGGGGATGAAAAACTGTTTTTT.

The chain uses TRBV5-4 and TRBJ1-1; the match to TRBD1 covers 9 bases. CDR1 and CDR2 from the germline V gene are SGHNT and YYREEE (reference sequence). V lost 0 bases and J lost 1; bases outside the gene matches: 7. This CDR3 has 17 residues. CDR3 protein: CASSLGSGQGRNTEAFF. CDR3 sequence (DNA): TGTGCCAGCAGCTTGGGTTCCGGACAGGGGAGGAACACTGAAGCTTTCTTT.

The V gene is TRBV6-2 or TRBV6-3, the J gene TRBJ1-6; a weak D match, TRBD1 (5 bases). Trimming removed 4 bases from V and 8 bases from J, with 9 bases in between. There are 13 residues in the CDR3. Germline-derived CDR1 and CDR2 are MNHEY and SVGEGT. The CDR3 DNA reads TGTGCCAGCAGTTCGATGACAGATTCACCCCTCCACTTT. It yields the protein CASSSMTDSPLHF.